This T cell receptor beta chain was profiled in a study of vaccination and CD4 T cells after COVID-19. Treatment reported: approximately 10-day PBMC culture with coronavirus spike peptide pools or control peptides (ViraFEST assay). Convalescent patients tested SARS-CoV-2 PCR positive from March to December 2020, before Alpha, Beta and Delta emerged. Each well received about 2.2 million PBMCs, cultured with about 11 IU/ml IL-2 and 9.5 to 10 ug/ml peptide pools. This CDR3 has 15 residues. Trimming stripped 1 base from V and 0 bases from J, with 9 bases between. Germline V lookup: CDR1 SNHLY, CDR2 FYNNEI. As to this clonotype: Its antigen is undetermined.

Sequencing of cultured CD4+ T cell DNA used the Oncomine TCR Beta short-read assay. MiXCR, run by TCRdb on the PCR reads, gives a single entry per CDR3 protein. The sample has tens of thousands of distinct CDR3 sequences; around two fifths are singletons. The chain couples TRBV2 to TRBJ1-1; D is unresolved. Sequencing used CD4+ T cells from blood, cultured in vitro, obtained after SARS-CoV-2 vaccination. This clonotype was sampled from a human donor who had recovered from COVID-19. DNA for the CDR3: TGTGCCAGCAGTGAAGGAGCACCGTTGAACACTGAAGCTTTCTTT. This sequence encodes CASSEGAPLNTEAFF.